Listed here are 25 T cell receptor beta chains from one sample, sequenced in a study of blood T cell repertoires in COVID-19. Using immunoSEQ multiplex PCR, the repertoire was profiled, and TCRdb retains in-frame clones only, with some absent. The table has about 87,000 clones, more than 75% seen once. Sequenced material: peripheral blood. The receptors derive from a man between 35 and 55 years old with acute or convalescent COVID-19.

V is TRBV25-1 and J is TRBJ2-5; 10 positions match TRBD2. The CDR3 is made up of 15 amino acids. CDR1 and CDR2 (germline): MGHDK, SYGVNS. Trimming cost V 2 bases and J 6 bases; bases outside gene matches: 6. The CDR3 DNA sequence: TGTGCCAGCAGTGAACTAGCGGGGGTCCCACAGACCCAGTACTTC. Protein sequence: CASSELAGVPQTQYF.

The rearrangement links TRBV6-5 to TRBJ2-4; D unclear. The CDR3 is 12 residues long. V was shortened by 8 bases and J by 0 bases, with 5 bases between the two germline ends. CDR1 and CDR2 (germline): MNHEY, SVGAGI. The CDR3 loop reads CASELAKNIQYF. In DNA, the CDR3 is TGTGCCAGCGAACTAGCCAAAAACATTCAGTACTTC.

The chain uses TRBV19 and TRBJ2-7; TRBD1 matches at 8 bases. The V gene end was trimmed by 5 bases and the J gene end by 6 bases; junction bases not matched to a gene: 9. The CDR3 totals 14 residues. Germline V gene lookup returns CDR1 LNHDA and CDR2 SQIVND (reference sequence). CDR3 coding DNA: TGTGCCAGTAGTGTGACAGGGGTGGTAGGCGAGCAGTACTTC. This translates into CASSVTGVVGEQYF.

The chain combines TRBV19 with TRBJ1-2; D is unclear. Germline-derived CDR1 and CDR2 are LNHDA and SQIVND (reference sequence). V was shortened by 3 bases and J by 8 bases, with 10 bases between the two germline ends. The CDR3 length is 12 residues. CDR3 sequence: CASSIWAGGYTF. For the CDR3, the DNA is TGTGCCAGTAGTATCTGGGCAGGAGGCTACACCTTC.

The CDR3 here is CASSPQGVGANVLTF. The CDR3 DNA reads as TGTGCCAGCAGCCCTCAGGGCGTTGGGGCCAACGTCCTGACTTTC. This sequence joins TRBV9 and TRBJ2-6; D possibly corresponds to TRBD1 (5 bases). V was cut by 4 bases and J by 3 bases, with 11 bases left in between. The CDR3 contains 15 residues. Per the germline V gene, CDR1 is SGDLS and CDR2 is YYNGEE.

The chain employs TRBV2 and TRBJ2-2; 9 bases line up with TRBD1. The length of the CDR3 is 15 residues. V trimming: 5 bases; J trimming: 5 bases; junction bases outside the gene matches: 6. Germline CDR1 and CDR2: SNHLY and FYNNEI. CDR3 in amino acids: CASSRDREWTGELFF. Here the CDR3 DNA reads TGTGCCAGCAGTCGGGACAGGGAATGGACCGGGGAGCTGTTTTTT.

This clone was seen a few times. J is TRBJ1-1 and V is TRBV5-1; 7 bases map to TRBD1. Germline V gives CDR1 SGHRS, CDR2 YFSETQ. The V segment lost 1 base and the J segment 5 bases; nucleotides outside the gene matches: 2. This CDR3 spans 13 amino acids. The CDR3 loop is CASSLTGETEAFF. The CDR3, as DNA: TGCGCCAGCAGCTTGACAGGGGAGACTGAAGCTTTCTTT.

CDR3 nucleotide sequence: TGTGCTAGTGCCTACTTTAAGACTGGGAATCAGCCCCAGCATTTT. Encoded protein: CASAYFKTGNQPQHF. The chain combines TRBV12-5 with TRBJ1-5; D is undetermined. Germline V gives CDR1 LGHNT, CDR2 FRNRAP. This CDR3 has 15 amino acids. V shed 7 bases and J shed 4 bases, with 17 bases lying between them.

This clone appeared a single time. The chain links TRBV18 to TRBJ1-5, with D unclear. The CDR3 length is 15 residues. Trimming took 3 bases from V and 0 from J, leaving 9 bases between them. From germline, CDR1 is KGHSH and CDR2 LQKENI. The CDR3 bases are TGTGCCAGCTCACCGGCTCATGATAGCAATCAGCCCCAGCATTTT. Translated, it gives CASSPAHDSNQPQHF.

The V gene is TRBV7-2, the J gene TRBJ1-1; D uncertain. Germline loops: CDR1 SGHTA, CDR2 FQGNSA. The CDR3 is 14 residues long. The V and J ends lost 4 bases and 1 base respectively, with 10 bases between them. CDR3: CASSYPTRNTEAFF. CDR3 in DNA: TGTGCCAGCAGCTACCCAACAAGGAACACTGAAGCTTTCTTT.

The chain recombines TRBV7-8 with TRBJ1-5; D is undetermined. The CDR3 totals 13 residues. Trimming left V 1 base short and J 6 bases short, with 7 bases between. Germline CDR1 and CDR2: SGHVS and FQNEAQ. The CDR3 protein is CASSLGSVQPQHF. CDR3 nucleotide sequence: TGTGCCAGCAGCTTAGGGAGCGTTCAGCCCCAGCATTTT.

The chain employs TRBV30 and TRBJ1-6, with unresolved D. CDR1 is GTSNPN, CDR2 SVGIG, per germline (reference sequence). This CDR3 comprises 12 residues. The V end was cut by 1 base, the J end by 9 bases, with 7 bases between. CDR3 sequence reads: CAWSGPGSPLHF. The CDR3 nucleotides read TGTGCCTGGAGTGGGCCTGGTTCACCCCTCCACTTT.

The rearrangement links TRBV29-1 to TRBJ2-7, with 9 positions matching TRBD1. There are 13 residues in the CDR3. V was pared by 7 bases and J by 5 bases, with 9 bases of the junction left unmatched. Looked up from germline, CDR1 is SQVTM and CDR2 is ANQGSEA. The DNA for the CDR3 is TGCAGCGCCATGGACAGGGGAGGGAACGAGCAGTACTTC. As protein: CSAMDRGGNEQYF.

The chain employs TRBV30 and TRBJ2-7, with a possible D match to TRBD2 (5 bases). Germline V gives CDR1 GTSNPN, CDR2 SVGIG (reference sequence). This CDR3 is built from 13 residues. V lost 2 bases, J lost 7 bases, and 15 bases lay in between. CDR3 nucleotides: TGTGCCTGGAGTCGGGAACCTGGGGATGAGCAGTACTTC. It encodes CAWSREPGDEQYF. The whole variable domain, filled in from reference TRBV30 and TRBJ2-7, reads SQTIHQWPATLVQPVGSPLSLECTVEGTSNPNLYWYRQAAGRGLQLLFYSVGIGQISSEVPQNLSASRPQDRQFILSSKKLLLSDSGFYLCAWSREPGDEQYFGPGTRLTVT.

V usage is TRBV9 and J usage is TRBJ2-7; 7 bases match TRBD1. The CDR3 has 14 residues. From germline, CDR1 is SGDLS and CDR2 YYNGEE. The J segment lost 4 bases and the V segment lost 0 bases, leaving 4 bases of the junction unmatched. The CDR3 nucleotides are TGTGCCAGCAGCGTAGGGGCAGGGGGTTACGAGCAGTACTTC. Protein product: CASSVGAGGYEQYF.

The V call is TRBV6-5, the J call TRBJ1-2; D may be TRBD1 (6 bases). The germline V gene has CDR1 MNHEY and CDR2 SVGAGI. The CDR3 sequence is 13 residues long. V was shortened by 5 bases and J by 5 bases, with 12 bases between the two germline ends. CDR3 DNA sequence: TGTGCCAGCAGTCGGGACATGGCTTATGGCTACACCTTC. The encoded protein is CASSRDMAYGYTF.

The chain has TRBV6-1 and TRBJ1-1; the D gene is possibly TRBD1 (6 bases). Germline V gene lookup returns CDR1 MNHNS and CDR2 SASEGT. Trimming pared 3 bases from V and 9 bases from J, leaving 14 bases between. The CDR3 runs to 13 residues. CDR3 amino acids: CASSEAQGPKAFF. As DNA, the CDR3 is TGTGCCAGCAGTGAGGCCCAGGGGCCTAAAGCTTTCTTT.

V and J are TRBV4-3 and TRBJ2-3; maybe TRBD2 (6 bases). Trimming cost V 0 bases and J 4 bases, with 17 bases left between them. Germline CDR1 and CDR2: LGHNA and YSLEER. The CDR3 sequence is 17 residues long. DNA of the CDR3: TGCGCCAGCAGCCAAGATCGAACTAGCTTTCAGGCAGATACGCAGTATTTT. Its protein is CASSQDRTSFQADTQYF.

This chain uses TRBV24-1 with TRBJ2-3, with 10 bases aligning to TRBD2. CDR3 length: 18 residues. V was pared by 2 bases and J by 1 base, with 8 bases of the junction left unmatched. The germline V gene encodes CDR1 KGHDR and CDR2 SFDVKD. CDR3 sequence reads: CATSDWASGSIGTDTQYF. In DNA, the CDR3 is TGTGCCACCAGTGATTGGGCTAGCGGGAGCATCGGCACAGATACGCAGTATTTT.

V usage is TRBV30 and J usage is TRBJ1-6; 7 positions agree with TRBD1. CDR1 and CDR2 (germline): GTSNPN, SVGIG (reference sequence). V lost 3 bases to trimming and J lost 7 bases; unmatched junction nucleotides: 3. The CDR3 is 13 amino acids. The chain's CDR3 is CAWRRDRNSPLHF. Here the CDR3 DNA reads TGTGCCTGGAGGCGGGACAGAAATTCACCCCTCCACTTT.

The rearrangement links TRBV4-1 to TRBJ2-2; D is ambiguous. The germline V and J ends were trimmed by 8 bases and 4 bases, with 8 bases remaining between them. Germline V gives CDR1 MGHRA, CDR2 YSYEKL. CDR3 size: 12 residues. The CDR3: CASRSGTGELFF. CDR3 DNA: TGCGCCAGCCGTTCAGGCACCGGGGAGCTGTTTTTT.

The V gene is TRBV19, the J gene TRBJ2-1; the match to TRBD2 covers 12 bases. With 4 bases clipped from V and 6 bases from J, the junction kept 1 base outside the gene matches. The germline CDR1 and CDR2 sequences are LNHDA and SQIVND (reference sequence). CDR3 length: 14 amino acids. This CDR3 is CASSRLAGANEQFF. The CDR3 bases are TGTGCCAGTAGTAGACTAGCGGGAGCCAATGAGCAGTTCTTC.

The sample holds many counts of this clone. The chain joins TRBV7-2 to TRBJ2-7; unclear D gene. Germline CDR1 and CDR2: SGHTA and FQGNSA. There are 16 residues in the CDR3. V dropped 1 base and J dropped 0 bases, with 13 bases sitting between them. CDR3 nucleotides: TGTGCCAGCAGCTTAGGAATGGCCCCCCTCTCCTACGAGCAGTACTTC. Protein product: CASSLGMAPLSYEQYF.

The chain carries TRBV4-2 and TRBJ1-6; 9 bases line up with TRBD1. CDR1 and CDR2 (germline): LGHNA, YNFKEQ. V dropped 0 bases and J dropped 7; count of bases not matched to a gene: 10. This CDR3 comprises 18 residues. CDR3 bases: TGTGCCAGCAGCCAAGATTCCCGCCGGGACAGGGAAAATTCACCCCTCCACTTT. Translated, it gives CASSQDSRRDRENSPLHF.

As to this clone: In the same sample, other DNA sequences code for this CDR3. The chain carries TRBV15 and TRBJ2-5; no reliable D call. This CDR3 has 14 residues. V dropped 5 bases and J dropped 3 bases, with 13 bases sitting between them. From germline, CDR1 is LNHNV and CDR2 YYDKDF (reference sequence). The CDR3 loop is CATSPPRGEETQYF. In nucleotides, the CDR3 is TGTGCCACCAGCCCTCCGCGAGGAGAAGAGACCCAGTACTTC.